This T cell receptor (beta chain) was documented in a study of tumor-infiltrating lymphocytes in primary liver carcinoma. General study points: Compared with blood, tumor repertoires held significantly more in their top 250 clones. Tumor region pairs shared more overlap than did tumor-adjacent and tumor-blood pairs.

The roughly 19-32 mg bulk tissue piece was not sorted before simultaneous RNA and DNA extraction. Surgery removed the patients' primary liver carcinoma. Tumor samples all exceeded 75% viable tumor cells. With regard to this clonotype: Its specificity is not known. The junction shows a germline mismatch at one end, possibly a read error.

Total RNA amounting to roughly 450 ng was the source from which TCR beta cDNA was made with a constant-region primer. Library construction for TCR beta comprised three nested multiplex PCR rounds performed with slightly modified ARM-PCR. TCRdb passed the multiplex PCR reads through MiXCR, listing each CDR3 protein once. The sample holds some 110,000 distinct CDR3 sequences, 82% seen once. The receptor comes from a man aged 35-49 years with primary liver carcinoma and hepatitis B virus infection. The sequenced sample consisted of liver tumor tissue from sampling region 3. Subset described: tumor region T3, left-lateral pole.

The CDR3 reads CASSRESAPRTHTQYF. DNA of the CDR3: TGTGCGAGCAGCCGAGAGTCAGCCCCTCGCACACATACGCAGTATTTT. The chain couples TRBV4-2 to TRBJ2-3; D ambiguous. CDR1 LGHNA and CDR2 YNFKEQ come from the germline V gene. This CDR3 is built from 16 residues.